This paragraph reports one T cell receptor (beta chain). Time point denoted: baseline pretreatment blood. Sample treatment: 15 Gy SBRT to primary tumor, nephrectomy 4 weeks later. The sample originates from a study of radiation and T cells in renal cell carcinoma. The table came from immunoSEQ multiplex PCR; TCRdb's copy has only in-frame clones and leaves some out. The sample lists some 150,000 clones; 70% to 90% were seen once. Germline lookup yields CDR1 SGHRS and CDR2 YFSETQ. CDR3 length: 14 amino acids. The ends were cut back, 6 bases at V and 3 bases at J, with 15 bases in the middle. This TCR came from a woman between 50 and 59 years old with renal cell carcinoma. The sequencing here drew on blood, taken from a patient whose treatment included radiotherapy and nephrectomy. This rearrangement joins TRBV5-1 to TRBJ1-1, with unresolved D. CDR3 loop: CASTSDIGDTEAFF. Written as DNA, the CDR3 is TGCGCCAGCACTTCTGACATCGGTGACACTGAAGCTTTCTTT.